Listed here are 25 T cell receptor beta chains from one sample, sequenced in a study of shared clonotypes between healthy human individuals. Profiled with immunoSEQ multiplex PCR; TCRdb holds only in-frame clones, not every one. The table lists around 600,000 clones, about 95% of them singletons. CD8 cells regarded as naive lacked CD45RO, were positively chosen for CCR7, and omitted terminally differentiated effector memory CD45RA+ cells. The sequenced sample consisted of naive CD8+ T cells sorted from blood. These TCRs come from a woman under 40 in good health.

The chain uses TRBV9 and TRBJ1-3, with 7 bases identical to TRBD1. In germline, CDR1 is SGDLS, CDR2 YYNGEE. The J segment lost 2 bases and the V segment lost 0 bases, leaving 2 bases of the junction unmatched. The CDR3 has 15 residues. The CDR3 sequence is CASSVDTGAGNTIYF. CDR3 in DNA: TGTGCCAGCAGCGTAGATACAGGGGCTGGAAACACCATATATTTT.

Notes on this clone: This same CDR3 is encoded by further DNA sequences in the sample. The rearrangement uses TRBV5-4 and TRBJ2-5, with D possibly being TRBD2 (6 bases). Germline assignment: CDR1 SGHNT and CDR2 YYREEE (reference sequence). The V and J ends lost 4 bases and 5 bases respectively, with 12 bases between them. There are 13 residues in the CDR3. The CDR3 DNA follows: TGTGCCAGCAGCCCACCGGGAGAGGAGACCCAGTACTTC. Translated, it gives CASSPPGEETQYF.

This clone is a singleton in its sample. The V and J genes are TRBV6-5 and TRBJ1-4; D is unclear. The V end was cut by 8 bases, the J end by 0 bases, with 1 base between. The germline V gene encodes CDR1 MNHEY and CDR2 SVGAGI. CDR3 length: 11 amino acids. CDR3 region: CASATNEKLFF. The CDR3 bases are TGTGCCAGCGCAACTAATGAAAAACTGTTTTTT.

This sequence joins TRBV27 and TRBJ2-1, with a possible D match to TRBD1 (5 bases). The CDR3 is made up of 12 amino acids. Looked up from germline, CDR1 is MNHEY and CDR2 is SMNVEV (reference sequence). V dropped 5 bases and J dropped 9 bases, with 11 bases sitting between them. The DNA for the CDR3 is TGTGCCAGCAGTATCAGGGTCGGTGAGCAGTTCTTC. Its translation is CASSIRVGEQFF.

This rearrangement joins TRBV19 to TRBJ2-3, with D maybe TRBD2 (5 bases). This CDR3 comprises 15 residues. With 4 bases removed from V and 0 bases from J, the gap between germline ends came to 11 bases. Per the germline V gene, CDR1 is LNHDA and CDR2 is SQIVND (reference sequence). The CDR3 DNA reads TGTGCCAGTAGTAGGAGTAGCGTGAGCACAGATACGCAGTATTTT. Protein sequence: CASSRSSVSTDTQYF.

The chain recombines TRBV6-1 with TRBJ2-2, with no clear D. The germline V and J ends were trimmed by 6 bases and 1 base, with 9 bases remaining between them. Germline CDR1 MNHNS, CDR2 SASEGT. The CDR3 loop spans 14 amino acids. In nucleotides, the CDR3 is TGTGCCAGCAGGGAAAGGATGAACACCGGGGAGCTGTTTTTT. This sequence encodes CASRERMNTGELFF.

This chain connects TRBV25-1 to TRBJ1-2; D is unclear. Germline V gene data show CDR1 as MGHDK and CDR2 as SYGVNS. CDR3 length: 10 amino acids. V gave up 8 bases and J gave up 7 bases, with 8 bases separating them. The CDR3 DNA reads TGTGCCAGCTTCGAGTCTGGCTACACCTTC. Protein sequence: CASFESGYTF.

The CDR3: CASSLASAGVPDTQYF. Written as DNA, the CDR3 is TGCGCCAGCAGCTTGGCCTCCGCGGGAGTGCCCGATACGCAGTATTTT. This rearrangement joins TRBV5-1 to TRBJ2-3; 7 bases agree with TRBD2. J gave up 6 bases and V 0 bases, and 10 bases lay outside the gene matches. The CDR3 is 16 residues long. Per the germline V gene, CDR1 is SGHRS and CDR2 is YFSETQ.

The chain uses TRBV9 and TRBJ2-1; the match to TRBD2 covers 8 bases. Germline-derived CDR1 and CDR2 are SGDLS and YYNGEE. The CDR3 length is 15 residues. With V trimmed by 0 bases and J by 5 bases, 4 bases remained unmatched. The DNA of the CDR3 is TGTGCCAGCAGCGTAGGTGGGACTAGGGACAATGAGCAGTTCTTC. It codes for CASSVGGTRDNEQFF.

The rearrangement links TRBV27 to TRBJ2-3, with D unclear. This CDR3 region has 15 residues. Trimming removed 2 bases at V and 0 bases at J, with 9 bases between. CDR1 is MNHEY, CDR2 SMNVEV, per germline (reference sequence). The CDR3 nucleotides read TGTGCCAGCAGTTTAGTTCCGGACAGCACAGATACGCAGTATTTT. This sequence encodes CASSLVPDSTDTQYF.

The gene calls are TRBV13 and TRBJ1-6; the match to TRBD1 covers 8 bases. There are 14 residues in the CDR3. The V gene's germline CDR1 is PRHDT and CDR2 FYEKMQ (reference sequence). The J segment lost 10 bases and the V segment lost 0 bases, leaving 2 bases of the junction unmatched. CDR3 DNA: TGTGCCAGCAGCTTAGGCCCAGGGGGCTCACCCCTCCACTTT. This sequence encodes CASSLGPGGSPLHF.

This clone was counted a single time. The rearrangement links TRBV28 to TRBJ2-7, with a weak D call TRBD2 (7 bases). Germline values: CDR1 MDHEN, CDR2 SYDVKM. Between the trimmed V and J ends, which lost 3 bases and 7 bases, there was a span of 13 bases. This CDR3 has 13 residues. As DNA, the CDR3 is TGTGCCAGCAGTTTCCGGAAGGGGGGGGAGCAGTACTTC. Its translation is CASSFRKGGEQYF.

The chain uses TRBV28 and TRBJ2-7; D remains ambiguous. The CDR3 spans 13 residues. Trimming removed 2 bases at V and 3 bases at J, with 8 bases between. Per germline, CDR1 MDHEN and CDR2 SYDVKM. The CDR3 loop reads CASSLPGNYEQYF. CDR3 nucleotide sequence: TGTGCCAGCAGTTTACCCGGCAACTACGAGCAGTACTTC.

This clone has only one observation. The V and J genes are TRBV25-1 and TRBJ2-1, with 11 positions matching TRBD2. Losses at the gene ends were 3 bases for V and 2 bases for J; bases not matched to a gene: 6. The CDR3 totals 17 residues. Germline loops: CDR1 MGHDK, CDR2 SYGVNS. DNA for the CDR3: TGTGCCAGCAGTGACACCCTAGCGGGAGGCCCCTACAATGAGCAGTTCTTC. Translating gives CASSDTLAGGPYNEQFF.

About this clone: Other nucleotide sequences from this sample produce the same CDR3. The rearrangement links TRBV27 to TRBJ2-7; D not certain. The germline CDR1 and CDR2 sequences are MNHEY and SMNVEV (reference sequence). V lost 6 bases and J 3 bases, leaving 12 bases between the germline ends. The CDR3 has 13 amino acids. CDR3 residues: CASSPGQGYEQYF. The CDR3 DNA reads as TGTGCCAGCAGCCCGGGTCAAGGCTACGAGCAGTACTTC.

The chain is built from TRBV18 and TRBJ1-2, with D possibly TRBD1 on 5 matching bases. From germline, CDR1 is KGHSH and CDR2 LQKENI. The CDR3 contains 14 residues. V was clipped by 5 bases and J by 6 bases, with 16 bases between them. CDR3 in DNA: TGTGCCAGCTCATCCGTTGGGGGAACAGATGGCTACACCTTC. It translates to CASSSVGGTDGYTF.

This clone was seen many times. V is TRBV2 and J is TRBJ1-2; D gene unclear. Between the trimmed V and J ends, which lost 8 bases and 3 bases, there was a span of 7 bases. The CDR3 is 11 amino acids. CDR1 SNHLY and CDR2 FYNNEI come from the germline V gene. CDR3 residues: CASLSDYGYTF. The DNA for the CDR3 is TGTGCCAGCCTGTCCGACTATGGCTACACCTTC.

The V and J genes are TRBV19 and TRBJ2-7; no reliable D call. CDR1 is LNHDA and CDR2 is SQIVND in the germline V gene (reference sequence). V was pared by 1 base and J by 4 bases, with 8 bases between. This CDR3 is built from 13 residues. CDR3: CASSIAFEYEQYF. DNA for the CDR3: TGTGCCAGTAGTATAGCGTTCGAATACGAGCAGTACTTC. Looking up the rest from reference TRBV19 and TRBJ2-7 gives the full variable domain: DGGITQSPKYLFRKEGQNVTLSCEQNLNHDAMYWYRQDPGQGLRLIYYSQIVNDFQKGDIAEGYSVSREKKESFPLTVTSAQKNPTAFYLCASSIAFEYEQYFGPGTRLTVT.

This clone was seen a single time. The V gene is TRBV6-5, the J gene TRBJ2-1; D may be TRBD2 (7 bases). CDR1 and CDR2 (germline): MNHEY, SVGAGI. The CDR3 length is 15 residues. With 5 bases removed from V and 8 bases from J, the gap between germline ends came to 19 bases. CDR3 sequence: CASSLTGRAVDEQFF. In DNA, the CDR3 is TGTGCCAGCAGTCTCACAGGGAGGGCCGTAGATGAGCAGTTCTTC.

A note on this clone: Other DNA sequences from this sample encode an identical CDR3 as well. The CDR3 coding sequence is TGTGCCAGCAGTTTATCAGGTTACGAGCAGTACTTC. Encoded protein: CASSLSGYEQYF. The V gene is TRBV27, the J gene TRBJ2-7; D is unresolved. The germline CDR1 and CDR2 sequences are MNHEY and SMNVEV (reference sequence). This CDR3 region has 12 residues. Trimming removed 0 bases from V and 4 bases from J, with 4 bases in between.

Concerning this clone itself: This specimen includes other DNA sequences encoding the same CDR3. The chain joins TRBV10-1 to TRBJ2-7; D possibly corresponds to TRBD1 (6 bases). The CDR3 has 13 amino acids. Germline loops: CDR1 WNHNN, CDR2 SYGVQD (reference sequence). V lost 0 bases to trimming and J lost 4 bases, with 7 bases between them. Here the CDR3 reads CASSESRGYEQYF. CDR3 bases: TGCGCCAGCAGTGAGTCGAGGGGGTACGAGCAGTACTTC.

The genes are TRBV10-3 and TRBJ2-1; 7 bases are shared with TRBD2. The J segment lost 6 bases and the V segment lost 6 bases, leaving 8 bases of the junction unmatched. The V gene's germline CDR1 is ENHRY and CDR2 SYGVKD. This CDR3 is 14 amino acids long. CDR3 bases: TGTGCCATCAGCCTGGGAGGGCCCCCCAATGAGCAGTTCTTC. This gives the protein CAISLGGPPNEQFF.

This chain connects TRBV7-8 to TRBJ2-5; D possibly corresponds to TRBD2 (5 bases). Trimming took 1 base from V and 1 from J, leaving 10 bases between them. Germline V lookup: CDR1 SGHVS, CDR2 FQNEAQ. CDR3 size: 15 residues. The CDR3 loop is CASSLVSEGQETQYF. The CDR3 nucleotides read TGTGCCAGCAGCTTAGTGTCCGAGGGCCAAGAGACCCAGTACTTC.

The rearrangement links TRBV5-8 to TRBJ2-7, with D maybe TRBD1 (6 bases). From germline, CDR1 is SGHTS and CDR2 YDEGEE. The CDR3 is made up of 19 amino acids. Trimming stripped 4 bases from V and 4 bases from J, with 30 bases between. The CDR3 nucleotides read TGTGCCAGCAGCCCGGCGGCCCGTTTAGAAACTGAAGGGGGATACGAGCAGTACTTC. This gives the protein CASSPAARLETEGGYEQYF.

This chain uses TRBV4-1 with TRBJ2-3, with 8 bases identical to TRBD1. CDR1 is MGHRA and CDR2 is YSYEKL in the germline V gene. After removal of 1 base from V and 3 bases from J, the junction contained 6 bases not matched to a gene. This CDR3 is built from 16 residues. DNA for the CDR3: TGCGCCAGCAGCCAAGTAGCCCAGGGGGCAACAGATACGCAGTATTTT. Translation: CASSQVAQGATDTQYF.